The 29 T cell receptor beta chains reported below all come from one sample, sequenced in a study of identical twins. TCRdb passed the 5' RACE reads through MiXCR, listing each CDR3 protein once. The sample has a few hundred thousand distinct CDR3 sequences, approximately 10% seen once; the top ten hold over 7%. Sequencing was done on a sample of naive T cells sorted from blood. The source is a woman aged 45-59 years in good health.

At least ten counts were recorded for this clonotype. This chain connects TRBV14 to TRBJ2-3; 7 bases are shared with TRBD1. Germline V gives CDR1 SGHDN, CDR2 FVKESK. V was pared by 1 base and J by 4 bases, with 5 bases of the junction left unmatched. The CDR3 is 15 amino acids. The CDR3, as DNA: TGTGCCAGCAGCCAAGGGACAGGATATGCAGATACGCAGTATTTT. Translated, it gives CASSQGTGYADTQYF.

This clonotype was seen more than once but under ten times. V is TRBV18 and J is TRBJ2-7; 8 bases align to TRBD1. Germline V gene data show CDR1 as KGHSH and CDR2 as LQKENI. V trimming: 6 bases; J trimming: 6 bases; junction bases outside the gene matches: 7. This CDR3 region has 13 residues. The CDR3: CASSTDRDSEQYF. The CDR3 coding sequence is TGTGCCAGCTCTACGGACAGGGACAGCGAGCAGTACTTC.

Turning to this clonotype: This sequence may be a read error, since a much larger clone differs from it by one base. The V gene is TRBV14, the J gene TRBJ2-1; a possible D gene is TRBD2 (5 bases). Germline V lookup: CDR1 SGHDN, CDR2 FVKESK. The CDR3 is 12 residues long. CDR3 DNA: TGTCCCAGCAGCCAGGTCGGAGGCGAGCAGTTCTTC. This encodes CPSSQVGGEQFF.

This clonotype was counted only a few times. The chain links TRBV18 to TRBJ1-5; TRBD1 matches at 8 bases. Germline values: CDR1 KGHSH, CDR2 LQKENI. This CDR3 contains 15 residues. V shed 5 bases and J 4 bases; nucleotides not matched to a gene: 7. The DNA for the CDR3 is TGTGCCAGCTCAATAGGACAGGGAGTAAATCAGCCCCAGCATTTT. Its translation: CASSIGQGVNQPQHF. The entire variable domain, with the rest obtained from reference TRBV18 and TRBJ1-5, is as follows: NAGVMQNPRHLVRRRGQEARLRCSPMKGHSHVYWYRQLPEEGLKFMVYLQKENIIDESGMPKERFSAEFPKEGPSILRIQQVVRGDSAAYFCASSIGQGVNQPQHFGDGTRLSIL.

Ten or more counts support this clonotype. This chain's CDR3 is CASRAGTNYEQYV. CDR3 DNA: TGCGCCAGCAGAGCCGGGACCAATTACGAGCAGTACGTC. V and J are TRBV10-2 and TRBJ2-7; D may match TRBD1 or TRBD2 (5 bases each). Trimming cost V 6 bases and J 4 bases, with 13 bases left between them. Per germline, CDR1 WSHSY and CDR2 SAAADI. The CDR3 spans 13 residues.

This clonotype appeared many times. V is TRBV5-1 and J is TRBJ1-1, with a possible D match to TRBD1 (5 bases). CDR1 is SGHRS and CDR2 is YFSETQ in the germline V gene. With 4 bases removed from V and 0 bases from J, the gap between germline ends came to 10 bases. The CDR3 runs to 14 residues. CDR3 sequence reads: CASSTGMMNTEAFF. Here the CDR3 DNA reads TGCGCCAGCAGCACAGGAATGATGAACACTGAAGCTTTCTTT.

This clonotype was detected only a few times. The rearrangement joins TRBV6-6 to TRBJ2-7; 8 nucleotides agree with TRBD1. CDR1 is MNHNY, CDR2 SVGAGI, per germline (reference sequence). V gave up 4 bases and J gave up 5 bases; unmatched junction bases: 7. The CDR3 extends over 14 amino acids. The CDR3 here is CASSLAGQGHEQYV. CDR3 DNA: TGTGCCAGCAGTTTAGCAGGACAGGGACACGAGCAGTACGTC.

This clonotype was counted between two and nine times. The chain uses TRBV13 and TRBJ2-5; 9 nucleotides line up with TRBD2. Per germline, CDR1 PRHDT and CDR2 FYEKMQ (reference sequence). This CDR3 region has 13 residues. V lost 8 bases to trimming and J lost 3 bases; unmatched junction nucleotides: 4. DNA of the CDR3: TGTGCCAGCGGATCTAGCGGGGAAGAGACCCAGTACTTC. Its protein is CASGSSGEETQYF. The full variable domain, in which reference TRBV13 and TRBJ2-5 provide the parts outside the CDR3, is AAGVIQSPRHLIKEKRETATLKCYPIPRHDTVYWYQQGPGQDPQFLISFYEKMQSDKGSIPDRFSAQQFSDYHSELNMSSLELGDSALYFCASGSSGEETQYFGPGTRLLVL.

This clonotype came up a few times. The chain combines TRBV5-1 with TRBJ1-1; a possible D gene is TRBD1 (6 bases). Deletions cut 0 bases from V and 3 bases from J, with 9 bases between. The CDR3 has 14 residues. The germline V gene has CDR1 SGHRS and CDR2 YFSETQ. The CDR3 region is CASSLAGAYTEAFF. The DNA for the CDR3 is TGCGCCAGCAGCTTGGCGGGGGCTTACACTGAAGCTTTCTTT.

This clonotype has a handful of counts. The chain combines TRBV12-3 or TRBV12-4 with TRBJ1-2, with 9 bases lining up with TRBD1. The CDR3 loop spans 13 amino acids. V lost 3 bases and J lost 8; bases outside the gene matches: 4. The CDR3 loop is CASSFGQGRGYTF. DNA of the CDR3: TGTGCCAGCAGTTTTGGACAGGGGCGAGGCTACACCTTC.

This clonotype came up many times. The chain links TRBV27 to TRBJ2-7; 9 bases are shared with TRBD1. Germline CDR1 and CDR2: MNHEY and SMNVEV (reference sequence). CDR3 size: 13 residues. Losses at the gene ends were 9 bases for V and 6 bases for J; bases not matched to a gene: 9. The CDR3 DNA reads as TGTGCCAGTACCGGGACAGGGTTTGGCGAGCAGTACTTC. Residues: CASTGTGFGEQYF.

This clonotype was counted many times. This rearrangement joins TRBV29-1 to TRBJ1-1, with a tentative D call TRBD1 (6 bases). The CDR3 has 14 amino acids. The germline CDR1 and CDR2 sequences are SQVTM and ANQGSEA. V was pared by 5 bases and J by 0 bases, with 13 bases between. In DNA form, the CDR3 reads TGCAGCGTTTTTGGGACAAGGATGAACACTGAAGCTTTCTTT. This gives the protein CSVFGTRMNTEAFF.

This clonotype was recorded many times. The chain recombines TRBV24-1 with TRBJ2-3; no firm D call. Looked up from germline, CDR1 is KGHDR and CDR2 is SFDVKD. CDR3 length equals 13 residues. The V end lost 9 bases, the J end lost 0 bases, and 9 bases lay between the germline ends. This CDR3 reads CATLGTSTDTQYF. CDR3 DNA: TGTGCCACCCTAGGAACTAGCACAGATACGCAGTATTTT.

The chain joins TRBV4-2 to TRBJ1-6; 8 nucleotides align to TRBD1. The CDR3 totals 15 residues. Unmatched junction bases numbered 3, after V lost 1 base and J lost 7 bases. CDR1 and CDR2 (germline): LGHNA, YNFKEQ. The DNA of the CDR3 is TGTGCCAGCAGCCAAGGACAGGGGCCAAATTCACCCCTCCACTTT. It yields the protein CASSQGQGPNSPLHF.

This clonotype occurred many times. This chain uses TRBV20-1 with TRBJ2-5, with D possibly matching TRBD1 (6 bases). The V end lost 5 bases, the J end lost 9 bases, and 19 bases lay between the germline ends. Germline CDR1 reads DFQATT; CDR2 reads SNEGSKA (reference sequence). The CDR3 spans 13 residues. The CDR3 DNA reads TGCAGTGCTGGGACATCGTTCGGGTTGGCCCAGTACTTC. Its protein is CSAGTSFGLAQYF.

This clonotype has just a few counts. The chain links TRBV12-3 or TRBV12-4 to TRBJ2-7; D tentatively reads TRBD1 or TRBD2 (6 bases each). The CDR3 runs to 14 residues. The V end was cut by 5 bases, the J end by 7 bases, with 18 bases between. CDR3 nucleotides: TGTGCCAGCAGTAGGGGGGCGGGGCATAGGGAGCAGTACTTC. Translation: CASSRGAGHREQYF.

This clonotype was detected ten times or more. CDR3 nucleotide sequence: TGTGCCAGCAGTTTCGATCTCGGCGAGCAGTACGTC. Translated: CASSFDLGEQYV. V gene TRBV12-3 or TRBV12-4 combines with J gene TRBJ2-7; D is unclear. Trimming stripped 3 bases from V and 6 bases from J, with 9 bases between. The CDR3 contains 12 residues.

The chain has TRBV11-2 and TRBJ2-3; 13 nucleotides agree with TRBD2. The CDR3 runs to 15 residues. Unmatched junction bases numbered 7, after V lost 5 bases and J lost 8 bases. CDR1 is SGHAT and CDR2 is FQNNGV in the germline V gene. The CDR3 DNA reads TGTGCCAGCAGCACTAGCGGGAGGGGCAGAGCTACGCAGTATTTT. Amino acids: CASSTSGRGRATQYF. Supplemented by reference TRBV11-2 and TRBJ2-3, the full variable domain reads EAGVAQSPRYKIIEKRQSVAFWCNPISGHATLYWYQQILGQGPKLLIQFQNNGVVDDSQLPKDRFSAERLKGVDSTLKIQPAKLEDSAVYLCASSTSGRGRATQYFGPGTRLTVL.

The table lists this clonotype with a few counts. V is TRBV7-2 and J is TRBJ2-2; D gene unclear. The CDR3 runs 15 residues. V was trimmed by 2 bases and J by 1 base, leaving 8 bases between them. Germline values: CDR1 SGHTA, CDR2 FQGNSA. CDR3 region: CASSLSTVNTGELFF. CDR3 DNA: TGTGCCAGCAGCTTAAGCACAGTGAACACCGGGGAGCTGTTTTTT.

This clonotype was recorded a few times. The chain couples TRBV12-3 or TRBV12-4 to TRBJ1-1; D is uncertain. The CDR3 spans 12 residues. V lost 7 bases, J lost 7 bases, and 13 bases lay in between. CDR3: CASNPITDEAFF. The CDR3 nucleotides are TGTGCCAGCAACCCCATTACCGATGAAGCTTTCTTT.

This clonotype came up a few times. The chain employs TRBV30 and TRBJ2-2, with D possibly matching TRBD2 (7 bases). Germline loops: CDR1 GTSNPN, CDR2 SVGIG (reference sequence). V lost 0 bases to trimming and J lost 4 bases, with 12 bases between them. This CDR3 region has 15 residues. CDR3 loop: CAWSVLGGATGELFF. The CDR3 nucleotides are TGTGCCTGGAGTGTTCTTGGGGGGGCCACCGGGGAGCTGTTTTTT.

This clonotype was seen a few times. J is TRBJ2-3 and V is TRBV7-9; 11 nucleotides line up with TRBD2. The junction had 11 bases not matched to a gene; V was cut back by 5 bases and J by 4 bases. The V gene's germline CDR1 is SEHNR and CDR2 FQNEAQ (reference sequence). The CDR3 totals 17 residues. The CDR3 loop reads CASSAGTSGNRADTQYF. CDR3 DNA: TGTGCCAGCAGCGCGGGGACTAGCGGAAATAGGGCAGATACGCAGTATTTT.

This clonotype was seen a handful of times. This sequence joins TRBV12-3 or TRBV12-4 and TRBJ1-3; D call uncertain. CDR3 length: 15 residues. V lost 5 bases to trimming and J lost 0 bases, with 11 bases between them. The CDR3 loop reads CASSPRERSGNTIYF. CDR3 nucleotide sequence: TGTGCCAGCAGTCCCCGGGAGCGCTCTGGAAACACCATATATTTT.

This clonotype was counted a few times. The chain recombines TRBV4-1 with TRBJ2-7; the D gene is possibly TRBD1 (7 bases). V was shortened by 4 bases and J by 6 bases, with 22 bases between the two germline ends. Per the germline V gene, CDR1 is MGHRA and CDR2 is YSYEKL. The CDR3 is 16 residues long. DNA for the CDR3: TGCGCCAGCAGCCTCATCAGGGGGGTTGGGCTCTCCGAGCAGTACTTC. It encodes CASSLIRGVGLSEQYF.

The rearrangement links TRBV4-1 to TRBJ1-5; maybe TRBD1 (6 bases). This CDR3 is 16 amino acids long. Trimming took 2 bases from V and 5 from J, leaving 16 bases between them. Germline CDR1 is MGHRA and CDR2 is YSYEKL. The CDR3 sequence is CASSQPGGGRDQPQHF. CDR3 nucleotide sequence: TGCGCCAGCAGCCAACCTGGGGGGGGGCGCGATCAGCCCCAGCATTTT.

This clonotype has a handful of counts. The chain combines TRBV11-2 with TRBJ2-7; a weak D match, TRBD1 (5 bases). The CDR3 loop spans 13 amino acids. Germline V lookup: CDR1 SGHAT, CDR2 FQNNGV. V lost 7 bases, J lost 6 bases, and 16 bases lay in between. The CDR3 is CASIPGPGSEQYF. The CDR3 coding sequence is TGTGCCAGCATACCAGGGCCAGGATCCGAGCAGTACTTC.

This rearrangement joins TRBV7-9 to TRBJ2-1; 7 bases match TRBD2. The CDR3 length is 12 residues. Trimming took 1 base from V and 15 from J; bases not matched to a gene: 6. In germline, CDR1 is SEHNR, CDR2 FQNEAQ (reference sequence). The CDR3 protein is CASSLVMGEGFF. In nucleotides, the CDR3 is TGTGCCAGCAGCTTAGTTATGGGGGAGGGGTTCTTC.

This chain joins TRBV19 and TRBJ1-4; possible D gene TRBD1, 5 bases. V was pared by 9 bases and J by 0 bases, with 14 bases between. Germline values: CDR1 LNHDA, CDR2 SQIVND (reference sequence). This CDR3 is built from 15 residues. The CDR3 DNA sequence: TGTGCCAGCCTAGGGAGGGGTGCAACTAATGAAAAACTGTTTTTT. It specifies CASLGRGATNEKLFF.

This clonotype was seen a handful of times. The chain is built from TRBV5-5 and TRBJ1-5; D is unresolved. The V end was cut by 5 bases, the J end by 3 bases, with 12 bases between. The germline gives CDR1 SGHKS, CDR2 YYEKEE (reference sequence). This CDR3 has 14 amino acids. The CDR3 DNA reads TGTGCCAGCAGTGGGTCCTCTTTCAATCAGCCCCAGCATTTT. Translating gives CASSGSSFNQPQHF.